The 13 T cell receptor beta chains listed next were all sequenced from one sample in a study of T cells in Graves' hyperthyroidism and ophthalmopathy. Authors of the study amplified TCR beta CDR3 regions from RNA transcripts. With the HTBI primer set, the TCR CDR3 went through a first round of RT-PCR. TCRdb redid the calling of the multiplex PCR reads with MiXCR, one entry per CDR3 protein. The sample has fewer than 600,000 distinct CDR3 sequences, approximately 15% seen once. The sequencing sample was made of blood. The receptors stem from a woman in her late teens or twenties with Graves' hyperthyroidism.

The chain combines TRBV11-2 with TRBJ2-7, with D uncertain. Deletions cut 1 base from V and 0 bases from J, with 13 bases between. The CDR3 length is 16 residues. The germline gives CDR1 SGHAT, CDR2 FQNNGV. CDR3 DNA: TGTGCCAGCAGCTTAGGGGGTGGCGCCTTCTCCTACGAGCAGTACTTC. Protein product: CASSLGGGAFSYEQYF.

The V and J genes are TRBV30 and TRBJ2-1; 7 bases match TRBD1. This CDR3 is built from 16 residues. Germline CDR1 GTSNPN, CDR2 SVGIG (reference sequence). V shed 4 bases, J shed 0 bases, and the junction held 9 bases outside the gene matches. The CDR3 is CAWNGQAESSYNEQFF. In nucleotides, the CDR3 is TGTGCCTGGAACGGACAGGCCGAAAGCTCCTACAATGAGCAGTTCTTC.

This clonotype was found many times. The rearrangement joins TRBV11-1 to TRBJ2-3, with TRBD2 matching 9 bases. Germline CDR1 and CDR2: SGHAT and FQDESV (reference sequence). The CDR3 has 17 amino acids. Trimming cost V 0 bases and J 5 bases; bases outside gene matches: 9. The CDR3 DNA reads TGTGCCAGCAGCTTAGCGCTCGGACTAGCGTCCCGAGATACGCAGTATTTT. Protein product: CASSLALGLASRDTQYF. The entire variable domain, with the rest obtained from reference TRBV11-1 and TRBJ2-3, is as follows: EAEVAQSPRYKITEKSQAVAFWCDPISGHATLYWYRQILGQGPELLVQFQDESVVDDSQLPKDRFSAERLKGVDSTLKIQPAELGDSAMYLCASSLALGLASRDTQYFGPGTRLTVL.

This clonotype was observed many times. The chain employs TRBV7-3 and TRBJ2-3, with 12 nucleotides matching TRBD2. The ends lost 6 bases at V and 2 bases at J; junction bases unmatched: 6. Germline loops: CDR1 SGHTA, CDR2 FQGTGA. The CDR3 loop spans 16 amino acids. The DNA for the CDR3 is TGTGCCAGCAGTTCCCTAGCGGGAGGGTTCACAGATACGCAGTATTTT. Translation gives CASSSLAGGFTDTQYF.

This clonotype was seen more than once but under ten times. V usage is TRBV3-1 and J usage is TRBJ2-1, with D perhaps being TRBD1 or TRBD2 (5 bases each). The CDR3 spans 17 residues. Trimming removed 0 bases at V and 6 bases at J, with 18 bases between. Germline V CDR1 and CDR2: LGHDT, YNNKEL (reference sequence). The CDR3 region has the DNA TGTGCCAGCAGCCAAGAAATCTGGACTGTGGGACCCAATGAGCAGTTCTTC. Its protein is CASSQEIWTVGPNEQFF.

This clonotype was counted ten times or more. V gene TRBV6-1 combines with J gene TRBJ2-3, with TRBD2 as a possible D gene (6 bases). There are 14 residues in the CDR3. Germline values: CDR1 MNHNS, CDR2 SASEGT. The V gene lost 5 bases and the J gene lost 6 bases, with 15 bases spanning the gap. The CDR3 DNA is TGTGCCAGCAGTTTTAGCCCCCGGGGGGATACGCAGTATTTT. As protein: CASSFSPRGDTQYF.

This clonotype was detected many times. The genes are TRBV5-6 and TRBJ2-1; the D gene could be TRBD1 or TRBD2 (5 bases each). The CDR3 covers 16 residues. CDR1 is SGHDT, CDR2 YYEEEE, per germline. V lost 1 base to trimming and J lost 0 bases, with 11 bases between them. CDR3 sequence reads: CASSLRDGSSYNEQFF. The CDR3, as DNA: TGTGCCAGCAGCTTGCGGGACGGAAGCTCCTACAATGAGCAGTTCTTC.

In this sample, this clonotype turned up many times. The V call is TRBV7-3, the J call TRBJ2-3; perhaps D is TRBD1 or TRBD2 (5 bases each). Germline V gives CDR1 SGHTA, CDR2 FQGTGA. With 3 bases removed from V and 10 bases from J, the gap between germline ends came to 20 bases. CDR3 length: 15 amino acids. CDR3: CASSFGTANQVAQYF. DNA of the CDR3: TGTGCCAGCAGCTTTGGGACCGCCAATCAAGTCGCGCAGTATTTT.

This chain uses TRBV19 with TRBJ1-1; possible D gene TRBD1, 5 bases. The CDR3 covers 13 residues. Germline CDR1 reads LNHDA; CDR2 reads SQIVND (reference sequence). Trimming stripped 3 bases from V and 11 bases from J, with 16 bases between. CDR3 protein: CASSMWGSESAFF. The CDR3 region has the DNA TGTGCCAGTAGTATGTGGGGCAGTGAGAGCGCTTTCTTT.

This clonotype was seen at least ten times. The chain combines TRBV12-3 or TRBV12-4 with TRBJ2-7; TRBD2 matches at 11 bases. V was pared by 10 bases and J by 6 bases, with 14 bases of the junction left unmatched. The CDR3 sequence is 15 residues long. The CDR3 nucleotides are TGTGCCACCCAGGTAGCGGGAGGGCCCTCCAGCGAGCAGTACTTC. Protein sequence: CATQVAGGPSSEQYF.

This clonotype showed up many times. The chain links TRBV15 to TRBJ1-2; 8 positions agree with TRBD1. This CDR3 contains 14 residues. The germline gives CDR1 LNHNV, CDR2 YYDKDF (reference sequence). With 2 bases clipped from V and 2 bases from J, the junction kept 1 base outside the gene matches. The CDR3 bases are TGTGCCACCAGCAGAAGGACAGGGAACTATGGCTACACCTTC. This sequence encodes CATSRRTGNYGYTF.

This clonotype came up many times. The chain is built from TRBV28 and TRBJ1-5, with D unclear. Trimming removed 5 bases from V and 5 bases from J, with 7 bases in between. The CDR3 runs to 12 residues. Germline CDR1 MDHEN, CDR2 SYDVKM. CDR3 nucleotide sequence: TGTGCCAGCAGTCCCACTCATCAGCCCCAGCATTTT. Translation: CASSPTHQPQHF. Combining the CDR3 with reference TRBV28 and TRBJ1-5 gives the whole variable domain DVKVTQSSRYLVKRTGEKVFLECVQDMDHENMFWYRQDPGLGLRLIYFSYDVKMKEKGDIPEGYSVSREKKERFSLILESASTNQTSMYLCASSPTHQPQHFGDGTRLSIL.

At least ten counts were recorded for this clonotype. J is TRBJ1-2 and V is TRBV11-2, with 8 bases that match TRBD1. Germline trimming cut 1 base from V and 4 bases from J; bases unmatched to any gene: 2. The CDR3 totals 14 residues. CDR1 and CDR2 from the germline V gene are SGHAT and FQNNGV. The chain's CDR3 is CASSLGGQGYGYTF. CDR3 nucleotides: TGTGCCAGCAGCTTAGGAGGACAGGGCTATGGCTACACCTTC.